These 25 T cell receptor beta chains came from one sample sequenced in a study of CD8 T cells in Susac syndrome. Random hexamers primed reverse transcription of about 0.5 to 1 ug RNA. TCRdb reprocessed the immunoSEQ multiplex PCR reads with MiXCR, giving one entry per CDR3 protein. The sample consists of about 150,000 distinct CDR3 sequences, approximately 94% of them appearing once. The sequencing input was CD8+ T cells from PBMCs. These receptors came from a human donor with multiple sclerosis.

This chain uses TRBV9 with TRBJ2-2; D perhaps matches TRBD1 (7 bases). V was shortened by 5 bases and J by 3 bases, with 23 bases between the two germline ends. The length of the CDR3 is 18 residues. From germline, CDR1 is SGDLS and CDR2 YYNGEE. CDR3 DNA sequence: TGTGCCAGCAGTGACAACCCCCGGGGGACAGAGGACACCGGGGAGCTGTTTTTT. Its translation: CASSDNPRGTEDTGELFF.

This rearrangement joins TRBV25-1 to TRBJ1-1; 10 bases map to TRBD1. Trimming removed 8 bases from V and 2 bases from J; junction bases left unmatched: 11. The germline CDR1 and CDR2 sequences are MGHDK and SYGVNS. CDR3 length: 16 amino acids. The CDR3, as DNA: TGTGCCAGCCTGGACAGGGGGATAAGGGGAAACACTGAAGCTTTCTTT. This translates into CASLDRGIRGNTEAFF.

The CDR3 DNA reads TGCGCCAGCAGCCCTCGGGACGGCCGATCCTATGGCTACACCTTC. The encoded protein is CASSPRDGRSYGYTF. This chain uses TRBV4-1 with TRBJ1-2; perhaps TRBD1 as D (5 bases). Trimming removed 4 bases from V and 4 bases from J, with 16 bases in between. CDR1 and CDR2 from the germline V gene are MGHRA and YSYEKL. This CDR3 comprises 15 residues.

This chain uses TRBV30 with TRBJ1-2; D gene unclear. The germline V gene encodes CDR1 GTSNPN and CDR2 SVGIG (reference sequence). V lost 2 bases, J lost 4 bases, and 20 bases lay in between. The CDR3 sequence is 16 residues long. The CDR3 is CAWSLPSGLPIYGYTF. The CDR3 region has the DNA TGTGCCTGGAGTCTCCCTAGCGGACTGCCCATCTATGGCTACACCTTC. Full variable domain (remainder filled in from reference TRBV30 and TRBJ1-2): SQTIHQWPATLVQPVGSPLSLECTVEGTSNPNLYWYRQAAGRGLQLLFYSVGIGQISSEVPQNLSASRPQDRQFILSSKKLLLSDSGFYLCAWSLPSGLPIYGYTFGSGTRLTVV.

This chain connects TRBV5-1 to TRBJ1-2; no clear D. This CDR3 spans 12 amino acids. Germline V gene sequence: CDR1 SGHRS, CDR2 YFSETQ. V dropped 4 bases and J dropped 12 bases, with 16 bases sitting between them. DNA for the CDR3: TGCGCCAGCAGCCCTCCGGGTCGCGACAACACCTTC. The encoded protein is CASSPPGRDNTF.

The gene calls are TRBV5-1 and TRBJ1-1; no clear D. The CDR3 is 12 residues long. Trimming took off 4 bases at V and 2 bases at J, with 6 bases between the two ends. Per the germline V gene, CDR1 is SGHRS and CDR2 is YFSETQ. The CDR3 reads CASSEENTEAFF. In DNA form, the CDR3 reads TGCGCCAGCAGCGAAGAAAACACTGAAGCTTTCTTT. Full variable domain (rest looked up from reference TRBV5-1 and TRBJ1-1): KAGVTQTPRYLIKTRGQQVTLSCSPISGHRSVSWYQQTPGQGLQFLFEYFSETQRNKGNFPGRFSGRQFSNSRSEMNVSTLELGDSALYLCASSEENTEAFFGQGTRLTVV.

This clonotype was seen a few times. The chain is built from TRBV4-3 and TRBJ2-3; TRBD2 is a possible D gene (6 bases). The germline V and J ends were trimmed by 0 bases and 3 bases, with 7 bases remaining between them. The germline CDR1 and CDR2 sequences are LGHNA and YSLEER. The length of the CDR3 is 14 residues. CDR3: CASSQDGGTDTQYF. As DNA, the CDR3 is TGCGCCAGCAGCCAAGATGGGGGGACAGATACGCAGTATTTT.

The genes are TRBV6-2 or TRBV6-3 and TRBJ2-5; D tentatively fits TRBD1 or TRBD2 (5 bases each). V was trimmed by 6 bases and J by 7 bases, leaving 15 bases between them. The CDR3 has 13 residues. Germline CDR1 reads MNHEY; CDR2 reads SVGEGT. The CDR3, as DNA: TGTGCCAGCAGCCCGGGACGGCGGATGACCCAGTACTTC. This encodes CASSPGRRMTQYF.

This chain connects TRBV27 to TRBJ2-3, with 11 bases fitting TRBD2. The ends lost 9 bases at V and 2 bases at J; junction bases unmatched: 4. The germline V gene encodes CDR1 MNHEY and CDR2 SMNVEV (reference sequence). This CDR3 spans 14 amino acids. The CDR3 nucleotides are TGTGCCAGTAGCGGGGGGGAAACCACAGATACGCAGTATTTT. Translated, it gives CASSGGETTDTQYF.

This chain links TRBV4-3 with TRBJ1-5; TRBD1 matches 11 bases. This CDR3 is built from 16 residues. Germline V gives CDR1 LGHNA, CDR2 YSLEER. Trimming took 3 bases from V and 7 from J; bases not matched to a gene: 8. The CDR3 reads CASSQTGTGGRQPQHF. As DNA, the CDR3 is TGCGCCAGCAGCCAGACAGGGACAGGGGGGAGGCAGCCCCAGCATTTT.

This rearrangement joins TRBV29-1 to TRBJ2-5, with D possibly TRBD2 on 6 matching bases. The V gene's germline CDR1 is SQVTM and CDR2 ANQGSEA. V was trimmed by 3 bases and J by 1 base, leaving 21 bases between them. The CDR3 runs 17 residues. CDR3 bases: TGCAGCGTTGAGCCTCCCCCCCACGGAGGGACCCAAGAGACCCAGTACTTC. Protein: CSVEPPPHGGTQETQYF.

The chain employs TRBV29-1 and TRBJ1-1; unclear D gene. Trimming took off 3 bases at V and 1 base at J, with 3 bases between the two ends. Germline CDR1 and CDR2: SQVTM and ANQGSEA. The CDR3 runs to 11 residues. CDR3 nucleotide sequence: TGCAGCGTTGACGCGAACACTGAAGCTTTCTTT. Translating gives CSVDANTEAFF.

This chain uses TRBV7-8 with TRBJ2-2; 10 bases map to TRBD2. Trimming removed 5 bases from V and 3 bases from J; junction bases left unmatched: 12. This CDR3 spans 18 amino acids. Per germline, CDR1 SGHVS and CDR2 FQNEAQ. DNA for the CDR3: TGTGCCAGCAGCCAGGGGGTAGCGGGGGGTCTTCACACCGGGGAGCTGTTTTTT. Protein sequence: CASSQGVAGGLHTGELFF.

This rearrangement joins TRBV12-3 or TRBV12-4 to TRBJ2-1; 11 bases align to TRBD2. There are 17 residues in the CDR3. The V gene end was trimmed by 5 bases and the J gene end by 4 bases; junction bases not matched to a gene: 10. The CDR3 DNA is TGTGCCAGCAGTCAAATAGCGGGGGGGCCACTATACAATGAGCAGTTCTTC. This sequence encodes CASSQIAGGPLYNEQFF.

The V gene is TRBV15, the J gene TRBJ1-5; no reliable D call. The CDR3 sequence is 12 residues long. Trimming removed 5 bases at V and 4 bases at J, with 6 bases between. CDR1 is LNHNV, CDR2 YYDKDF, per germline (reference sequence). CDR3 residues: CATSGLNQPQHF. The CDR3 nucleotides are TGTGCCACCAGCGGTCTAAATCAGCCCCAGCATTTT.

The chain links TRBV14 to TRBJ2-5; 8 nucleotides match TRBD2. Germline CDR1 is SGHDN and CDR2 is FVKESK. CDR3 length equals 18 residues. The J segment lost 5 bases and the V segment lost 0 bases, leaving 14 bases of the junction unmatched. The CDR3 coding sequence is TGTGCCAGCAGCCAAGAGCACCGTGGGACTAGGAATCTGGAGACCCAGTACTTC. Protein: CASSQEHRGTRNLETQYF.

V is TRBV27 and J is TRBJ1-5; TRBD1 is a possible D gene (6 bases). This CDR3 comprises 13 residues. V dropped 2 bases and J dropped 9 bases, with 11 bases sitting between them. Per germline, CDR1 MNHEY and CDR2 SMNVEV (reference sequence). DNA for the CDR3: TGTGCCAGCAGTTTAACACAGGGATCGCCCCAGCATTTT. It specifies CASSLTQGSPQHF.

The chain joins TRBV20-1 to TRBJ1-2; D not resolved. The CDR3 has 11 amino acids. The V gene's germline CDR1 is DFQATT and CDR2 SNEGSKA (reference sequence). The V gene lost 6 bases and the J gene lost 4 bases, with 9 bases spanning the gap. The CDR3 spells CSAPPGYGYTF. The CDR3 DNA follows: TGCAGTGCCCCGCCCGGCTATGGCTACACCTTC.

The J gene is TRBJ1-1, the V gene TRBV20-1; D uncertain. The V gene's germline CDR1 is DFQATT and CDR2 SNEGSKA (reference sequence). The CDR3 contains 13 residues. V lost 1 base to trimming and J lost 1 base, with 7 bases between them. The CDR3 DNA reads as TGCAGTGCTAGAGTCGGAGGGAACACTGAAGCTTTCTTT. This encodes CSARVGGNTEAFF.

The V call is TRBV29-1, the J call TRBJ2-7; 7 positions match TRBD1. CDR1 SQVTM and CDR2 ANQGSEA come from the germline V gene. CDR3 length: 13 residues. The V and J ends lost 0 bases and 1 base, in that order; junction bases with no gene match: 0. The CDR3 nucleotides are TGCAGCGTTGAAGAACAGGGGTCCTACGAGCAGTACTTC. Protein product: CSVEEQGSYEQYF.

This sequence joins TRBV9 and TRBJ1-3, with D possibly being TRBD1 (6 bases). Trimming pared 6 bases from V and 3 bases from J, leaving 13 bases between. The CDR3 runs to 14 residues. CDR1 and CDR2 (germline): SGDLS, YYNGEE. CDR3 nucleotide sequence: TGTGCCAGCACCACGGACAGTGGTGGAAACACCATATATTTT. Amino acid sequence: CASTTDSGGNTIYF.

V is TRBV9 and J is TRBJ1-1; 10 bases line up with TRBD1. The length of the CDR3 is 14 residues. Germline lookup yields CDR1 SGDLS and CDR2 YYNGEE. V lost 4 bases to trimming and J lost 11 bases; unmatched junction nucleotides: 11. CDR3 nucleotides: TGTGCCAGCAGCCCACGGACAGGGGGAGGGCGCGCTTTCTTT. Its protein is CASSPRTGGGRAFF.

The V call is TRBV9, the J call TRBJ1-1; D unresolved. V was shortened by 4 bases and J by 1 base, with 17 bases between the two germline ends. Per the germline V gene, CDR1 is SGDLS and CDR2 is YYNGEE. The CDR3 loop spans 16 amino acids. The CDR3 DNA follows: TGTGCCAGCAGCTTAAGCGGACCCACTACGAACACTGAAGCTTTCTTT. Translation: CASSLSGPTTNTEAFF.

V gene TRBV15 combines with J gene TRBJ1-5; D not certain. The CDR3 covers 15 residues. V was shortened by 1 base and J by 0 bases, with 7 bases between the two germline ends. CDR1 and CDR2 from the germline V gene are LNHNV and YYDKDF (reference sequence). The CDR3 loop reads CATSRGSHSNQPQHF. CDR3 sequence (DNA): TGTGCCACCAGCAGAGGTTCTCATAGCAATCAGCCCCAGCATTTT.

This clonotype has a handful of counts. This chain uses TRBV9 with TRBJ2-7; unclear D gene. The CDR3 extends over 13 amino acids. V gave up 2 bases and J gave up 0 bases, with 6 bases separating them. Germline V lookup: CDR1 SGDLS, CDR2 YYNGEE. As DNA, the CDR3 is TGTGCCAGCAGCGTTGGGGACTCCTACGAGCAGTACTTC. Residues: CASSVGDSYEQYF.